The next 21 T cell receptor beta chains were all read from a single sample in a study of response to subunit inactivated influenza vaccine. Via MiXCR, TCRdb re-called the RT-PCR reads, giving one row per CDR3 protein. The sample shows about 780,000 distinct CDR3 sequences, about a fifth of them seen only once. The source was PBMCs from blood, collected about 5 days after vaccination. The source of these receptors is a man between 50 and 59 years old who received an inactivated influenza vaccine.

This sequence joins TRBV6-5 and TRBJ2-5, with D tentatively TRBD1 or TRBD2 (6 bases each). This CDR3 has 15 residues. Germline V gene data show CDR1 as MNHEY and CDR2 as SVGAGI. Trimming shortened V by 1 base and J by 4 bases, and 13 bases separated the two germline ends. CDR3 loop: CASSYWGRDGETQYF. The CDR3, as DNA: TGTGCCAGCAGTTACTGGGGGCGGGATGGAGAGACCCAGTACTTC.

This clonotype occurred many times. This chain joins TRBV7-9 and TRBJ1-2; 7 positions agree with TRBD1. The germline V gene encodes CDR1 SEHNR and CDR2 FQNEAQ (reference sequence). The CDR3 contains 15 residues. The ends lost 1 base at V and 5 bases at J; junction bases unmatched: 7. The CDR3 reads CASSLELGQNYGYTF. The DNA of the CDR3 is TGTGCCAGCAGCTTAGAGTTGGGACAGAATTATGGCTACACCTTC.

This clonotype was found many times. The J gene is TRBJ2-5, the V gene TRBV29-1; D is perhaps TRBD2 (6 bases). CDR3 size: 13 residues. Per the germline V gene, CDR1 is SQVTM and CDR2 is ANQGSEA. Trimming stripped 7 bases from V and 5 bases from J, with 17 bases between. The CDR3 here is CSAIETGVETQYF. CDR3 nucleotides: TGCAGCGCCATAGAAACGGGAGTGGAGACCCAGTACTTC.

The V call is TRBV4-1, the J call TRBJ2-3; D could derive from TRBD1 or TRBD2 (6 bases each). The CDR3 sequence is 18 residues long. Germline CDR1 is MGHRA and CDR2 is YSYEKL. Trimming left V 0 bases short and J 1 base short, with 17 bases between. The CDR3 DNA follows: TGCGCCAGCAGCCAAGAGTGGAGGGGGAGTTTTCGCACAGATACGCAGTATTTT. It yields the protein CASSQEWRGSFRTDTQYF.

J is TRBJ1-1 and V is TRBV5-6, with 8 positions matching TRBD1. CDR3 size: 15 residues. Germline V CDR1 and CDR2: SGHDT, YYEEEE. V shed 2 bases, J shed 5 bases, and the junction held 8 bases outside the gene matches. In DNA form, the CDR3 reads TGTGCCAGCAGCTTCCAGGACAGGGACCTAACTGAAGCTTTCTTT. This encodes CASSFQDRDLTEAFF.

The gene calls are TRBV5-1 and TRBJ1-5, with D tentatively TRBD1 (6 bases). The CDR3 sequence is 14 residues long. V was trimmed by 2 bases and J by 6 bases, leaving 12 bases between them. The V gene's germline CDR1 is SGHRS and CDR2 YFSETQ. The CDR3 sequence: CASSFEAGVQPQHF. The CDR3, as DNA: TGCGCCAGCAGCTTCGAGGCAGGGGTTCAGCCCCAGCATTTT.

The chain employs TRBV12-3 or TRBV12-4 and TRBJ2-2, with no clear D. V was trimmed by 4 bases and J by 4 bases, leaving 7 bases between them. This CDR3 is 13 amino acids long. CDR3 nucleotides: TGTGCCAGCAGTTCCCAAATCACCGGGGAGCTGTTTTTT. This encodes CASSSQITGELFF.

This clonotype was observed a handful of times. This chain links TRBV28 with TRBJ2-7, with 7 bases fitting TRBD1. The germline CDR1 and CDR2 sequences are MDHEN and SYDVKM. This CDR3 contains 15 residues. Losses at the gene ends were 1 base for V and 3 bases for J; bases not matched to a gene: 6. As DNA, the CDR3 is TGTGCCAGCAGTTTATACCCGGGACAGCTCTACGAGCAGTACTTC. Translation gives CASSLYPGQLYEQYF.

This rearrangement joins TRBV14 to TRBJ1-6; D might be TRBD1 (5 bases). V was pared by 3 bases and J by 5 bases, with 14 bases between. Germline CDR1 and CDR2: SGHDN and FVKESK. There are 16 residues in the CDR3. DNA of the CDR3: TGTGCCAGCAGCCACGCGCGGGGGGACCATAATTCACCCCTCCACTTT. As protein: CASSHARGDHNSPLHF.

This clonotype was found a few times. This sequence joins TRBV6-2 or TRBV6-3 and TRBJ2-7; D possibly matches TRBD1 or TRBD2 (5 bases each). Germline V gene lookup returns CDR1 MNHEY and CDR2 SVGEGT. The CDR3 is made up of 15 amino acids. V lost 0 bases and J 2 bases, leaving 11 bases between the germline ends. The CDR3 here is CASSYSRDGPYEQYF. The DNA for the CDR3 is TGTGCCAGCAGTTACTCCCGGGACGGCCCCTACGAGCAGTACTTC.

This clonotype was recorded a few times. CDR3 region: CASSRQSEQFF. The CDR3 bases are TGTGCCAGCTCACGTCAAAGTGAGCAGTTCTTC. The genes are TRBV18 and TRBJ2-1; D gene uncertain. V shed 4 bases and J shed 9 bases, with 7 bases lying between them. The CDR3 totals 11 residues. Germline V lookup: CDR1 KGHSH, CDR2 LQKENI.

The gene calls are TRBV20-1 and TRBJ2-7; D gene ambiguous. V was pared by 1 base and J by 2 bases, with 12 bases between. Germline V CDR1 and CDR2: DFQATT, SNEGSKA (reference sequence). The CDR3 sequence is 14 residues long. CDR3 amino acids: CSARGKLPPYEQYF. CDR3 in DNA: TGCAGTGCTAGAGGCAAGCTCCCCCCCTACGAGCAGTACTTC.

This sequence joins TRBV2 and TRBJ2-3; D ambiguous. The CDR3 sequence is 15 residues long. Germline values: CDR1 SNHLY, CDR2 FYNNEI. V lost 4 bases and J lost 4, with 15 bases in between. CDR3: CASSASRRIADTQYF. The CDR3 bases are TGTGCCAGCAGTGCCTCACGTCGGATCGCAGATACGCAGTATTTT.

The chain is built from TRBV4-1 and TRBJ2-5; D gene uncertain. Germline CDR1 is MGHRA and CDR2 is YSYEKL. Trimming removed 1 base from V and 7 bases from J, with 19 bases in between. This CDR3 is 16 amino acids long. The CDR3 protein is CASSQANKISSGTQYF. CDR3 in DNA: TGCGCCAGCAGCCAAGCCAACAAGATCAGTTCGGGGACCCAGTACTTC.

V is TRBV7-6 and J is TRBJ2-1, with 7 bases matching TRBD2. The germline V gene encodes CDR1 SGHVS and CDR2 FNYEAQ. CDR3 length: 13 residues. Unmatched junction bases numbered 7, after V lost 5 bases and J lost 9 bases. CDR3 sequence (DNA): TGTGCCAGCAGCCCCGGACTAGTTAGTGAGCAGTTCTTC. Its protein product is CASSPGLVSEQFF.

At least ten counts were recorded for this clonotype. The chain combines TRBV20-1 with TRBJ1-5, with D unclear. Trimming left V 3 bases short and J 3 bases short, with 6 bases between. CDR1 and CDR2 from the germline V gene are DFQATT and SNEGSKA (reference sequence). The CDR3 loop spans 12 amino acids. This chain's CDR3 is CSASTLNQPQHF. CDR3 coding DNA: TGCAGTGCTAGTACTCTCAATCAGCCCCAGCATTTT.

The sample holds a few counts of this clonotype. The chain joins TRBV28 to TRBJ2-6; D is perhaps TRBD1 (5 bases). Germline CDR1 and CDR2: MDHEN and SYDVKM. Between the trimmed V and J ends, which lost 3 bases and 2 bases, there was a span of 17 bases. CDR3 length: 18 amino acids. The CDR3 bases are TGTGCCAGCAGTTTTTTAAACAGGCGATTCACTGGGGCCAACGTCCTGACTTTC. It encodes CASSFLNRRFTGANVLTF.

This clonotype was seen a few times. This chain uses TRBV20-1 with TRBJ1-6; 9 bases are a match to TRBD1. The trim removed 4 bases at V and 0 bases at J, leaving 4 bases unmatched. CDR3 length: 16 amino acids. Per germline, CDR1 DFQATT and CDR2 SNEGSKA (reference sequence). The CDR3 loop reads CSATGTGSSYNSPLHF. As DNA, the CDR3 is TGCAGTGCTACCGGGACAGGGAGCTCCTATAATTCACCCCTCCACTTT.

In its sample, this clonotype was seen many times. J is TRBJ2-1 and V is TRBV11-2; TRBD2 agrees at 10 bases. J was trimmed by 9 bases and V by 0 bases; bases with no gene match: 8. Germline V gives CDR1 SGHAT, CDR2 FQNNGV. The CDR3 has 16 amino acids. The CDR3 region has the DNA TGTGCCAGCAGCTTAGATCCTCTAGCGGGAGTAACTGAGCAGTTCTTC. It encodes CASSLDPLAGVTEQFF.

This clonotype has a count of ten or more. The chain has TRBV20-1 and TRBJ1-6; D gene uncertain. The germline V and J ends were trimmed by 0 bases and 11 bases, with 14 bases remaining between them. Germline loops: CDR1 DFQATT, CDR2 SNEGSKA (reference sequence). The CDR3 loop spans 14 amino acids. The DNA of the CDR3 is TGCAGTGCTAGAGACCCAATGGAGAGGACACCCCTCCACTTT. Amino acids: CSARDPMERTPLHF.

Many counts were recorded for this clonotype. The chain recombines TRBV5-1 with TRBJ2-2; no reliable D call. The CDR3 covers 15 residues. The ends were cut back, 0 bases at V and 1 base at J, with 7 bases in the middle. The germline V gene has CDR1 SGHRS and CDR2 YFSETQ. The CDR3 region is CASSLVVLNTGELFF. CDR3 coding DNA: TGCGCCAGCAGCTTGGTTGTGTTGAACACCGGGGAGCTGTTTTTT.